What follows are 31 T cell receptor beta chains derived from one specimen sequenced in a study of cytomegalovirus exposure and HLA in healthy donors (dated by TCRdb to the late 2010s). The method behind the library was the immunoSEQ multiplex PCR assay. For the multiplex PCR, a mixture combining 60 forward primers for TCR Vbeta segments and 13 reverse primers for TCR Jbeta segments was used. This immuneACCESS table, as held by TCRdb, lists in-frame sequences with V and J called but not all clones. Of the missing ones, under half trace to an unresolved V gene in checked studies; the others have no known cause. This sample lists roughly 150,000 clones; 50% to 75% were detected once. The biggest ten clones account for around 3% of the sample. Sequencing was carried out using PBMCs. The receptors shown here come from a young woman in good health and CMV-seropositive.

The chain joins TRBV5-4 to TRBJ2-6; D not certain. Trimming pared 4 bases from V and 0 bases from J, leaving 17 bases between. The CDR3 consists of 18 residues. CDR1 and CDR2 from the germline V gene are SGHNT and YYREEE (reference sequence). In DNA form, the CDR3 reads TGTGCCAGCAGCCAAGAGGTGGTAATGAGCTCTGGGGCCAACGTCCTGACTTTC. Its protein is CASSQEVVMSSGANVLTF.

This clone was seen a single time. The same CDR3 is also encoded by other DNA sequences in this sample. V gene TRBV6-5 combines with J gene TRBJ1-6; 7 bases are a match to TRBD1. Germline trimming cut 4 bases from V and 0 bases from J; bases unmatched to any gene: 3. In germline, CDR1 is MNHEY, CDR2 SVGAGI. The CDR3 extends over 16 amino acids. The CDR3 coding sequence is TGTGCCAGCAGTTTACAGGGGAGCTCCTATAATTCACCCCTCCACTTT. It translates to CASSLQGSSYNSPLHF.

The rearrangement uses TRBV18 and TRBJ1-4, with D uncertain. CDR1 is KGHSH, CDR2 LQKENI, per germline. Trimming removed 3 bases at V and 4 bases at J, with 9 bases between. The CDR3 has 14 amino acids. The CDR3 loop reads CASSPGAVNEKLFF. The CDR3 nucleotides read TGTGCCAGCTCACCGGGCGCTGTTAATGAAAAACTGTTTTTT.

The V and J genes are TRBV19 and TRBJ1-6, with 10 bases lining up with TRBD1. V was clipped by 5 bases and J by 6 bases; unmatched bases: 13. There are 18 residues in the CDR3. Germline V gene data show CDR1 as LNHDA and CDR2 as SQIVND (reference sequence). CDR3 sequence reads: CASSSRTGGFWGNSPLHF. The CDR3 coding sequence is TGTGCCAGTAGTTCAAGGACAGGGGGATTTTGGGGTAATTCACCCCTCCACTTT.

J is TRBJ2-1 and V is TRBV5-4, with 8 bases aligning to TRBD1. V shed 4 bases and J 10 bases; nucleotides not matched to a gene: 10. Germline V gene sequence: CDR1 SGHNT, CDR2 YYREEE (reference sequence). The CDR3 sequence is 14 residues long. CDR3 DNA: TGTGCCAGCAGCCCCTTAACAGGGGGAGAAGAGCAGTTCTTC. It encodes CASSPLTGGEEQFF.

The chain has TRBV13 and TRBJ1-6; 8 bases line up with TRBD1. V was pared by 4 bases and J by 8 bases, with 7 bases of the junction left unmatched. Germline V CDR1 and CDR2: PRHDT, FYEKMQ (reference sequence). CDR3 size: 15 residues. The CDR3 here is CASSSGQGGHSPLHF. CDR3 in DNA: TGTGCCAGCAGCTCCGGACAGGGTGGTCATTCACCCCTCCACTTT.

The rearrangement joins TRBV5-4 to TRBJ2-5, with 7 bases fitting TRBD1. The J call may be in error: the DNA end matches TRBJ2-7 better. This CDR3 is 13 amino acids long. Germline V gene lookup returns CDR1 SGHNT and CDR2 YYREEE (reference sequence). The DNA of the CDR3 is TGTGCCAGCAGCCTGGACAGGTCCTACGAGCAGTACTTC. It codes for CASSLDRSYEQYF.

This clone has just a few counts. This chain links TRBV7-9 with TRBJ1-1, with D possibly TRBD1 on 6 matching bases. Germline assignment: CDR1 SEHNR and CDR2 FQNEAQ (reference sequence). V was pared by 1 base and J by 5 bases, with 11 bases between. The CDR3 length is 14 residues. In DNA form, the CDR3 reads TGTGCCAGCAGCTTAGGGGGACACACTACTGAAGCTTTCTTT. Translated: CASSLGGHTTEAFF.

V usage is TRBV28 and J usage is TRBJ1-5, with a weak D call TRBD1 (5 bases). The CDR3 contains 15 residues. With 3 bases removed from V and 3 bases from J, the gap between germline ends came to 12 bases. The germline gives CDR1 MDHEN, CDR2 SYDVKM. The CDR3 loop reads CASSFLRGANQPQHF. CDR3 nucleotide sequence: TGTGCCAGCAGTTTTCTTCGCGGGGCCAATCAGCCCCAGCATTTT. Based on the CDR3 plus reference TRBV28 and TRBJ1-5, the full variable domain is DVKVTQSSRYLVKRTGEKVFLECVQDMDHENMFWYRQDPGLGLRLIYFSYDVKMKEKGDIPEGYSVSREKKERFSLILESASTNQTSMYLCASSFLRGANQPQHFGDGTRLSIL.

This clone was observed a few times. The chain combines TRBV6-6 with TRBJ2-5; TRBD1 matches 7 bases. The CDR3 has 13 residues. V trimming: 5 bases; J trimming: 5 bases; junction bases outside the gene matches: 5. Germline V lookup: CDR1 MNHNY, CDR2 SVGAGI (reference sequence). The CDR3 sequence: CASSDRDRETQYF. The CDR3 DNA sequence: TGTGCCAGCAGTGACAGGGATCGGGAGACCCAGTACTTC.

The chain recombines TRBV6-5 with TRBJ1-1; D may be TRBD1 (5 bases). The CDR3 covers 14 residues. Germline CDR1 MNHEY, CDR2 SVGAGI. Between the trimmed V and J ends, which lost 7 bases and 1 base, there was a span of 13 bases. This chain's CDR3 is CASTRGTGNTEAFF. CDR3 DNA sequence: TGTGCCAGCACCCGGGGGACGGGGAACACTGAAGCTTTCTTT.

The chain combines TRBV9 with TRBJ1-3; 7 bases are a match to TRBD1. This CDR3 has 15 amino acids. Per the germline V gene, CDR1 is SGDLS and CDR2 is YYNGEE. With 4 bases clipped from V and 3 bases from J, the junction kept 7 bases outside the gene matches. CDR3 nucleotide sequence: TGTGCCAGCAGCCCGGAGGGGGCTCATGGAAACACCATATATTTT. This encodes CASSPEGAHGNTIYF. The full variable domain, completed using reference TRBV9 and TRBJ1-3, is DSGVTQTPKHLITATGQRVTLRCSPRSGDLSVYWYQQSLDQGLQFLIQYYNGEERAKGNILERFSAQQFPDLHSELNLSSLELGDSALYFCASSPEGAHGNTIYFGEGSWLTVV.

This clone turned up a few times. The CDR3 DNA reads as TGTGCCAGCAGTTTAATCCTGTCGGCCCAGCATTTT. Its translation: CASSLILSAQHF. The V gene is TRBV28, the J gene TRBJ1-5; D remains unclear. Germline CDR1 is MDHEN and CDR2 is SYDVKM. CDR3 size: 12 residues. V lost 2 bases to trimming and J lost 11 bases, with 10 bases between them.

V and J are TRBV6-5 and TRBJ2-3; no clear D gene. V shed 6 bases and J shed 1 base, with 11 bases lying between them. CDR3 size: 14 residues. Germline values: CDR1 MNHEY, CDR2 SVGAGI. CDR3 sequence: CASRVGAGTDTQYF. In nucleotides, the CDR3 is TGTGCCAGCAGAGTAGGTGCGGGCACAGATACGCAGTATTTT.

V is TRBV7-2 and J is TRBJ1-2, with 9 nucleotides matching TRBD1. Looked up from germline, CDR1 is SGHTA and CDR2 is FQGNSA. The CDR3 totals 16 residues. With 1 base clipped from V and 4 bases from J, the junction kept 7 bases outside the gene matches. The CDR3 sequence: CASSLVPGQGVYGYTF. Here the CDR3 DNA reads TGTGCCAGCAGCTTAGTACCGGGACAGGGAGTCTATGGCTACACCTTC.

This chain links TRBV19 with TRBJ1-4, with D tentatively TRBD1 (6 bases). The CDR3 is 15 amino acids. The V and J ends lost 9 bases and 7 bases respectively, with 21 bases between them. Germline CDR1 and CDR2: LNHDA and SQIVND (reference sequence). The CDR3 coding sequence is TGTGCCAGCAGAACAAAAACAGGGTGGGGTGAAAAACTGTTTTTT. Translating it yields CASRTKTGWGEKLFF.

The chain is built from TRBV28 and TRBJ2-1; 7 bases line up with TRBD1. The CDR3 runs to 14 residues. Germline V gives CDR1 MDHEN, CDR2 SYDVKM. The V segment lost 9 bases and the J segment 5 bases; nucleotides outside the gene matches: 10. The CDR3 sequence is CASTPSGQNNEQFF. Written as DNA, the CDR3 is TGTGCCAGTACCCCATCGGGACAGAACAATGAGCAGTTCTTC.

The chain carries TRBV7-8 and TRBJ1-6; 7 nucleotides align to TRBD1. Germline loops: CDR1 SGHVS, CDR2 FQNEAQ. This CDR3 is built from 15 residues. V was pared by 4 bases and J by 3 bases, with 3 bases of the junction left unmatched. The CDR3 reads CASSSQGDYNSPLHF. The DNA for the CDR3 is TGTGCCAGCAGCTCCCAGGGGGACTATAATTCACCCCTCCACTTT.

This clone was recorded only once. V and J are TRBV2 and TRBJ1-2; D not certain. This CDR3 spans 13 amino acids. The germline V gene has CDR1 SNHLY and CDR2 FYNNEI. Between the trimmed V and J ends, which lost 1 base and 4 bases, there was a span of 7 bases. The CDR3 DNA reads as TGTGCCAGCAGTGAAGGGCGAGGCTATGGCTACACCTTC. Translated, it gives CASSEGRGYGYTF.

This clone appeared a few times. This chain connects TRBV10-2 to TRBJ2-7, with 8 bases that match TRBD1. Germline V lookup: CDR1 WSHSY, CDR2 SAAADI. V gave up 7 bases and J gave up 3 bases; unmatched junction bases: 11. The CDR3 runs to 15 residues. Here the CDR3 reads CASTPRWGQDYEQYF. CDR3 coding DNA: TGCGCCAGCACCCCCCGATGGGGACAGGACTACGAGCAGTACTTC.

The V call is TRBV7-8, the J call TRBJ2-7, with unresolved D. CDR1 is SGHVS and CDR2 is FQNEAQ in the germline V gene. The germline V and J ends were trimmed by 1 base and 4 bases, with 14 bases remaining between them. The CDR3 spans 15 residues. CDR3: CASSLGPGSLYEQYF. CDR3 DNA: TGTGCCAGCAGCTTAGGGCCAGGCTCCCTTTACGAGCAGTACTTC.

The rearrangement uses TRBV5-8 and TRBJ1-4, with unresolved D. The CDR3 is made up of 18 amino acids. Germline V gives CDR1 SGHTS, CDR2 YDEGEE. V was trimmed by 3 bases and J by 0 bases, leaving 18 bases between them. As DNA, the CDR3 is TGTGCCAGCAGCTACGGAGGGAGCCCGATTACAACTAATGAAAAACTGTTTTTT. Amino acid sequence: CASSYGGSPITTNEKLFF.

This clone was found a few times. This chain links TRBV6-6 with TRBJ2-3, with unresolved D. Germline lookup yields CDR1 MNHNY and CDR2 SVGAGI (reference sequence). The CDR3 extends over 11 amino acids. Deletions cut 9 bases from V and 3 bases from J, with 7 bases between. CDR3 in DNA: TGTGCCAGTAAGAGGACAGATACGCAGTATTTT. Protein product: CASKRTDTQYF.

This clone was detected a few times. J is TRBJ2-7 and V is TRBV6-1; 8 bases fit TRBD1. The CDR3 length is 15 residues. Trimming removed 6 bases from V and 3 bases from J; junction bases left unmatched: 10. Germline V gene lookup returns CDR1 MNHNS and CDR2 SASEGT. CDR3 DNA sequence: TGTGCCAGCAGGGGCCGGGACAGGAGGAGCTACGAGCAGTACTTC. Amino acid sequence: CASRGRDRRSYEQYF.

This clone was seen more than once but under ten times. The chain uses TRBV7-2 and TRBJ1-4, with a weak D call TRBD1 (5 bases). Trimming took 0 bases from V and 4 from J, leaving 9 bases between them. Germline lookup yields CDR1 SGHTA and CDR2 FQGNSA. The CDR3 is made up of 15 amino acids. The CDR3 region has the DNA TGTGCCAGCAGCTTAGCGCGGACATTTAATGAAAAACTGTTTTTT. It is translated as CASSLARTFNEKLFF.

A note on this clone: At one end, the junction sequence differs from germline, possibly due to a read error. The chain couples TRBV6-1 to TRBJ2-5, with 7 bases identical to TRBD1. This CDR3 is built from 13 residues. The germline CDR1 and CDR2 sequences are MNHNS and SASEGT. The CDR3 DNA sequence: TGTGCCAGCAGATTAGGGACAGAAATCCAGCACCACTTC. Amino acid sequence: CASRLGTEIQHHF.

The chain uses TRBV4-1 and TRBJ1-4; 7 bases line up with TRBD1. From germline, CDR1 is MGHRA and CDR2 YSYEKL. The CDR3 sequence is 16 residues long. J lost 8 bases, V lost 0 bases, and 9 bases had no gene match. The CDR3 here is CASSQDLAGGREKLFF. The CDR3 DNA follows: TGCGCCAGCAGCCAAGATTTGGCAGGGGGAAGGGAAAAACTGTTTTTT.

The genes are TRBV5-1 and TRBJ1-2; a possible D gene is TRBD1 (5 bases). The CDR3 runs 14 residues. V lost 3 bases to trimming and J lost 0 bases, with 9 bases between them. The germline V gene has CDR1 SGHRS and CDR2 YFSETQ. DNA of the CDR3: TGCGCCAGCAGCTCTGACAGAGCTAACTATGGCTACACCTTC. It encodes CASSSDRANYGYTF.

The chain joins TRBV5-8 to TRBJ2-1; TRBD2 aligns across 7 bases. The trim removed 1 base at V and 0 bases at J, leaving 4 bases unmatched. The CDR3 runs to 16 residues. Germline V gives CDR1 SGHTS, CDR2 YDEGEE. The CDR3, as DNA: TGTGCCAGCAGCTTGTTCCGCGGGAGCTCCTACAATGAGCAGTTCTTC. Its translation is CASSLFRGSSYNEQFF. Full variable domain (missing parts from reference TRBV5-8 and TRBJ2-1): EAGVTQSPTHLIKTRGQQATLRCSPISGHTSVYWYQQALGLGLQFLLWYDEGEERNRGNFPPRFSGRQFPNYSSELNVNALELEDSALYLCASSLFRGSSYNEQFFGPGTRLTVL.

The chain links TRBV2 to TRBJ1-3, with D unresolved. Trimming removed 5 bases at V and 0 bases at J, with 23 bases between. The CDR3 loop spans 19 amino acids. Germline lookup yields CDR1 SNHLY and CDR2 FYNNEI. The CDR3 DNA reads TGTGCCAGCAGTCTCGGGGTAAAGAAGATTTTCTTCTCTGGAAACACCATATATTTT. Translation gives CASSLGVKKIFFSGNTIYF.

The DNA of the CDR3 is TGTGCCAGCAGATCACAGGGGGCGGCTCGCGGGGAGCTGTTTTTT. Protein sequence: CASRSQGAARGELFF. The rearrangement joins TRBV27 to TRBJ2-2, with 9 bases aligning to TRBD1. Germline assignment: CDR1 MNHEY and CDR2 SMNVEV (reference sequence). The CDR3 runs to 15 residues. Germline trimming cut 6 bases from V and 7 bases from J; bases unmatched to any gene: 9.